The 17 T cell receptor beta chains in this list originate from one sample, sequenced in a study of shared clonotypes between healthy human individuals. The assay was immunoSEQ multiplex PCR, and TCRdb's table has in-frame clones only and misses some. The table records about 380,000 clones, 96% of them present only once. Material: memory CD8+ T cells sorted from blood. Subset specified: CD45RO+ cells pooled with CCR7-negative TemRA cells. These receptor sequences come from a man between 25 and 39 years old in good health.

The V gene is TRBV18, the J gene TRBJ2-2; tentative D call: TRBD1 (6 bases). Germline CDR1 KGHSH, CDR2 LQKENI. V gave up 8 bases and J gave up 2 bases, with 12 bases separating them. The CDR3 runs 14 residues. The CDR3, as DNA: TGTGCCAGCCCTGGACAGCCTAACACCGGGGAGCTGTTTTTT. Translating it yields CASPGQPNTGELFF.

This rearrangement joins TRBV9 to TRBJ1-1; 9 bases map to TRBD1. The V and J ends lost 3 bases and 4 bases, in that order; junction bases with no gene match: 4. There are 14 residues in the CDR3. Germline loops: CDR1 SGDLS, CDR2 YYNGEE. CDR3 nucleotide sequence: TGTGCCAGCAGCGGGGGACAGGGATCCACTGAAGCTTTCTTT. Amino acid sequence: CASSGGQGSTEAFF.

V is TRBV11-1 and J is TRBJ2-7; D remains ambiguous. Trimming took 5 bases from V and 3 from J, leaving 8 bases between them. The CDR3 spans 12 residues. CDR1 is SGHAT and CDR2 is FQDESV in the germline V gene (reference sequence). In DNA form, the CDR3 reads TGTGCCAGCAGCCCGACAAGCTACGAGCAGTACTTC. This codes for CASSPTSYEQYF.

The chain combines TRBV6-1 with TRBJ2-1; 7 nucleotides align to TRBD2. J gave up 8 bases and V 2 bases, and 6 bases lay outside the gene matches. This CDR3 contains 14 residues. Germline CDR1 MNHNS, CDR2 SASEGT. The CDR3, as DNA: TGTGCCAGCAGTGAATGGGGGGGGGAGGATGAGCAGTTCTTC. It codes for CASSEWGGEDEQFF.

CDR3 sequence: CASSYSAGSNQPQHF. CDR3 nucleotide sequence: TGTGCCAGCAGTTACTCGGCAGGTAGCAATCAGCCCCAGCATTTT. This rearrangement joins TRBV6-5 to TRBJ1-5; D is unclear. V was trimmed by 0 bases and J by 0 bases, leaving 6 bases between them. CDR3 size: 15 residues. Per germline, CDR1 MNHEY and CDR2 SVGAGI.

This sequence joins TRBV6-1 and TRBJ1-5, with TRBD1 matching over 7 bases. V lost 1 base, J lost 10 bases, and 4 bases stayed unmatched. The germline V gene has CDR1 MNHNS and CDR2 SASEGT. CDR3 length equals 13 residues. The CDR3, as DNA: TGTGCCAGCAGTGAAGAGCAGGGGGATCCCCAGCATTTT. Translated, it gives CASSEEQGDPQHF.

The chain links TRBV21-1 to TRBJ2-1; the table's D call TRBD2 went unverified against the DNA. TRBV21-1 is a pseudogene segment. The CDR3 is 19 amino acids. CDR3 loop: CASSKPTSGRFGMNGEQFF. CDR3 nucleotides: TGTGCCAGCAGCAAACCCACGAGCGGGAGGTTCGGTATGAATGGTGAGCAGTTCTTC.

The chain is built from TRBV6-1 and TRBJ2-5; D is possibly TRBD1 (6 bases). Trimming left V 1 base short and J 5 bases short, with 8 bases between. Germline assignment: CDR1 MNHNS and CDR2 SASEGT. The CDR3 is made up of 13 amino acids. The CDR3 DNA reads TGTGCCAGCAGTGAAGGGGGGCGCGAGACCCAGTACTTC. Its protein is CASSEGGRETQYF.

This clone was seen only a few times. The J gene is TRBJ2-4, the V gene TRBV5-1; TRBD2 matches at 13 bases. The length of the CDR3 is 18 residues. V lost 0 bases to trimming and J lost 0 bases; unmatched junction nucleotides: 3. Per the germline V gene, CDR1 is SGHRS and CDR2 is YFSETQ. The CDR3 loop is CASSLVLAGGLAKNIQYF. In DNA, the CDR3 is TGCGCCAGCAGCTTGGTACTAGCGGGAGGGTTAGCCAAAAACATTCAGTACTTC.

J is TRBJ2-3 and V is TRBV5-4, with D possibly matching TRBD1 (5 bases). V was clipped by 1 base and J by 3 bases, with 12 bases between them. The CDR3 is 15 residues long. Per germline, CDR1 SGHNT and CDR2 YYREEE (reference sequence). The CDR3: CASSLFDSITDTQYF. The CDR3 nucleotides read TGTGCCAGCAGCTTGTTTGACAGTATTACAGATACGCAGTATTTT.

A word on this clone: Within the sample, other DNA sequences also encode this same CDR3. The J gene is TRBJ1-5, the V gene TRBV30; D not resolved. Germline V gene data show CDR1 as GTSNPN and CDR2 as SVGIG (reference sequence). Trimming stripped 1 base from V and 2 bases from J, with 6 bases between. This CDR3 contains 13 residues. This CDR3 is CAWSGGGNQPQHF. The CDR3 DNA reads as TGTGCCTGGAGTGGCGGGGGCAATCAGCCCCAGCATTTT.

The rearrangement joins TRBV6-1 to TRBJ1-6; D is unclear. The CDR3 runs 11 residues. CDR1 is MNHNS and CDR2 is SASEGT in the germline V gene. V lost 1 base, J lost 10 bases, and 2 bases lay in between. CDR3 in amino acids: CASSEVSPLHF. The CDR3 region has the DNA TGTGCCAGCAGTGAAGTGTCACCCCTCCACTTT.

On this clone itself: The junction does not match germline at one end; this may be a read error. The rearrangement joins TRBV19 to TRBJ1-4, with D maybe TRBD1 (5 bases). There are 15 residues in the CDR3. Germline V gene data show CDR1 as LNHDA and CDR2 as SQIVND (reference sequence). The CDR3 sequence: CASRIGDGLNEKLFF. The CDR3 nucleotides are TGTGCCAGTAGGATAGGGGACGGCCTTAATGAAAAACTGTTTTTT.

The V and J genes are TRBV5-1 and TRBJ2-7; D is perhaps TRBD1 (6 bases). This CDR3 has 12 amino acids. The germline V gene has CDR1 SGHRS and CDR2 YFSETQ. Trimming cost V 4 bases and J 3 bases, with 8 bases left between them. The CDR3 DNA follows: TGCGCCAGCAGCCAAGGGGGCTACGAGCAGTACTTC. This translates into CASSQGGYEQYF.

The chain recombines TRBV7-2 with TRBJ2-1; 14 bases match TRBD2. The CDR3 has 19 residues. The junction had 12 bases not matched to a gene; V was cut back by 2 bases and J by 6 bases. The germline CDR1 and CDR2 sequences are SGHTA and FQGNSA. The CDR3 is CASSLIRESGLAGGNEQFF. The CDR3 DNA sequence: TGTGCCAGCAGCTTAATCAGGGAATCTGGACTAGCGGGAGGCAATGAGCAGTTCTTC. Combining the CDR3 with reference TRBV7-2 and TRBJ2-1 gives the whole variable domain GAGVSQSPSNKVTEKGKDVELRCDPISGHTALYWYRQSLGQGLEFLIYFQGNSAPDKSGLPSDRFSAERTGGSVSTLTIQRTQQEDSAVYLCASSLIRESGLAGGNEQFFGPGTRLTVL.

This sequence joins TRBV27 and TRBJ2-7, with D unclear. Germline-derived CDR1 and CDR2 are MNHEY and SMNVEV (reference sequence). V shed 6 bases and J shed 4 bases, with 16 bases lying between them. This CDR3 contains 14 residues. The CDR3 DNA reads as TGTGCCAGCAGGTCCTGGCCCGCAGGTTACGAGCAGTACTTC. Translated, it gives CASRSWPAGYEQYF.

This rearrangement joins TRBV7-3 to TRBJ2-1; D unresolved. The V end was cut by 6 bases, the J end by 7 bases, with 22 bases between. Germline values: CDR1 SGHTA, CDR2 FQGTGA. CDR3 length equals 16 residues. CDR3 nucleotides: TGTGCCAGCAGTAAAAAGACAAGTCCGACTTTTAATGAGCAGTTCTTC. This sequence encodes CASSKKTSPTFNEQFF. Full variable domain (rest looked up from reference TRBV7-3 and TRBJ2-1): GAGVSQTPSNKVTEKGKYVELRCDPISGHTALYWYRQSLGQGPEFLIYFQGTGAADDSGLPNDRFFAVRPEGSVSTLKIQRTERGDSAVYLCASSKKTSPTFNEQFFGPGTRLTVL.